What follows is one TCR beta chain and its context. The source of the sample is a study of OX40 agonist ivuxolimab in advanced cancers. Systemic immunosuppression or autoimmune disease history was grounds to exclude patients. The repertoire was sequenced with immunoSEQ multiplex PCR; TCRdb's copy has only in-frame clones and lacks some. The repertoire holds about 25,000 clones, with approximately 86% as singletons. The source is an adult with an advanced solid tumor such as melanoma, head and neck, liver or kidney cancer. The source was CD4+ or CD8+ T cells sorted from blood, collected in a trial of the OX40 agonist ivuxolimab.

The CDR3 DNA sequence: TGTGCCTGGAGTTTGGAGAACAATCAGCCCCAGCATTTT. Translation gives CAWSLENNQPQHF. The chain has TRBV30 and TRBJ1-5; D not certain. There are 13 residues in the CDR3. Trimming pared 2 bases from V and 3 bases from J, leaving 8 bases between. Germline CDR1 reads GTSNPN; CDR2 reads SVGIG (reference sequence).